The T cell receptor beta chain under discussion was sequenced for a study of Ad26.COV2.S vaccination and SARS-CoV-2 variants. Study context: Ad26.COV2.S given intramuscularly, once or twice 56 days apart.

Sequenced by immunoSEQ multiplex PCR; TCRdb stores in-frame clones only, minus some. The table shows 300,000 to 500,000 clones, with more than 85% occurring only once. The sample's treatment: roughly 20 received Ad26.COV2.S at low or high dose, single or two shots; roughly 5 received placebo; per-sample allocation not given. Material that was analyzed had been drawn on day 63 after the first vaccine or placebo injection. It was an adult aged 18-55 years in Boston who was the donor. Study results and caveats: Spike-specific TCR breadth was greater in vaccine than placebo recipients. Vaccine recipients and placebo recipients showed similar non-spike TCR breadth.

Concerning this clone itself: Its matching antigen is unknown.

In germline, CDR1 is SGHVS, CDR2 FQNEAQ. The ends were cut back, 5 bases at V and 1 base at J, with 11 bases in the middle. The CDR3 covers 14 residues. This TCR came from a person aged 18 to 65 who received the Ad26.COV2.S COVID-19 vaccine or a placebo. Material: peripheral blood, obtained in a trial of Ad26.COV2.S vaccine versus placebo. This rearrangement joins TRBV7-8 to TRBJ1-1; D may be TRBD1 (6 bases). CDR3 sequence: CASSKDRENTEAFF. The DNA for the CDR3 is TGTGCCAGCAGCAAGGACAGAGAGAACACTGAAGCTTTCTTT. The full variable domain, completed using reference TRBV7-8 and TRBJ1-1, is GAGVSQSPRYKVAKRGQDVALRCDPISGHVSLFWYQQALGQGPEFLTYFQNEAQLDKSGLPSDRFFAERPEGSVSTLKIQRTQQEDSAVYLCASSKDRENTEAFFGQGTRLTVV.